This TCR beta chain was obtained from a study of response to subunit inactivated influenza vaccine. The sample holds many counts of this clonotype. TCRdb re-called the RT-PCR reads through MiXCR, storing one row per CDR3 protein. The data show about 310,000 distinct CDR3 sequences, around 22% seen once. The starting material was PBMCs from blood, obtained less than 22 months after vaccination. The clonotype originates from a man in his fifties or sixties who received an inactivated influenza vaccine.

CDR3: CASSLSSSYNEQFF. The CDR3 DNA reads TGTGCCAGCAGCTTATCCAGCTCCTACAATGAGCAGTTCTTC. The genes are TRBV7-2 and TRBJ2-1, with unresolved D. The CDR3 length is 14 residues. V shed 2 bases and J shed 0 bases, with 5 bases lying between them. Per germline, CDR1 SGHTA and CDR2 FQGNSA.